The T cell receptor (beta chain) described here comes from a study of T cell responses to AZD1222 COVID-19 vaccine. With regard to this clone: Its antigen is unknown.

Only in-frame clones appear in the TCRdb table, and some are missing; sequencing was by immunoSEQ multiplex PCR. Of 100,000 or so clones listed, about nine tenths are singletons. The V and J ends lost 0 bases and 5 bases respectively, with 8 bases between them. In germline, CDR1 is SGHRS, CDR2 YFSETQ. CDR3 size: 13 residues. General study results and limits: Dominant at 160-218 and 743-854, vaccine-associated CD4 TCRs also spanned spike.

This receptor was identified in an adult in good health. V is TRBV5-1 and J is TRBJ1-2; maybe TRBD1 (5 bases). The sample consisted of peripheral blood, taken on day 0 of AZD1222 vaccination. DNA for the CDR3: TGCGCCAGCAGCTTGGTCGGGGGTTATGGCTACACCTTC. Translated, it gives CASSLVGGYGYTF.